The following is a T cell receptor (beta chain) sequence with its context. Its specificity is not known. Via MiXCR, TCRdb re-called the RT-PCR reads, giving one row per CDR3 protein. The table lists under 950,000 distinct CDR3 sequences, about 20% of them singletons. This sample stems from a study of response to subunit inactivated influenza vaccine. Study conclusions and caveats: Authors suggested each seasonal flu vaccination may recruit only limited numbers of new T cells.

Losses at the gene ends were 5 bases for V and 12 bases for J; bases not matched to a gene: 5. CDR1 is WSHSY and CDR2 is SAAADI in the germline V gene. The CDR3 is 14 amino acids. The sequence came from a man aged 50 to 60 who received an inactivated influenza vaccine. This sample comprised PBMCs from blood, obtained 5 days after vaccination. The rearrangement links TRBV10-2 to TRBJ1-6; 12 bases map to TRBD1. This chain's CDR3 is CASSRDRGREPLHF. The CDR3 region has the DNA TGCGCCAGCAGTAGGGACAGGGGGCGTGAACCCCTCCACTTT.